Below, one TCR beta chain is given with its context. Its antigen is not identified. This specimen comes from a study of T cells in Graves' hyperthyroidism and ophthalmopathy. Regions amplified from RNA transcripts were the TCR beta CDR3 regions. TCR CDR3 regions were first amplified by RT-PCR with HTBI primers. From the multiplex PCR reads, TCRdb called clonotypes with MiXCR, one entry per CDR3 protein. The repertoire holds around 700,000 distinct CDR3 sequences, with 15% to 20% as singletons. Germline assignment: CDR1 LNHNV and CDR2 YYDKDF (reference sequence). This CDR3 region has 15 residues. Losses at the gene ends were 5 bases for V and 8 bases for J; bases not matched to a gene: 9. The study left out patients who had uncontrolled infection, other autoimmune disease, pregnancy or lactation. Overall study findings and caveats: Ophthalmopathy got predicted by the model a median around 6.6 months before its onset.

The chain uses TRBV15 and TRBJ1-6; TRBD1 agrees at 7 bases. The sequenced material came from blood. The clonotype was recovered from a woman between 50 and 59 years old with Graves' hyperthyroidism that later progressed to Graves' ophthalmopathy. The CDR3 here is CATSEAQGRDSPLHF. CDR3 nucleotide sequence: TGTGCCACCAGCGAAGCACAGGGGAGAGATTCACCCCTCCACTTT.